A single sample gave rise to the 17 T cell receptor beta chains below, sequenced in a study of blood T cells in healthy people across ages. Alongside a J-beta primer mix, a sample-barcoded 5' primer served in a second PCR lasting about 6 to 11 cycles. TCRdb ran MiXCR on the 5' RACE reads and lists one entry per CDR3 protein. The sample yields around 800,000 distinct CDR3 sequences, around two fifths seen once. Sequencing was done on a sample of blood. The receptor set was obtained from a man aged 60-69 years in good health.

A few counts support this clonotype. V gene TRBV12-3 or TRBV12-4 combines with J gene TRBJ2-1, with a weak D call TRBD2 (7 bases). The CDR3 totals 15 residues. V was pared by 4 bases and J by 5 bases, with 15 bases between. CDR3: CASSWGGARHNEQFF. CDR3 nucleotide sequence: TGTGCCAGCAGTTGGGGGGGGGCCCGGCACAATGAGCAGTTCTTC.

This clonotype was seen a handful of times. This chain connects TRBV28 to TRBJ2-7; D ambiguous. Germline V gene lookup returns CDR1 MDHEN and CDR2 SYDVKM. This CDR3 spans 17 amino acids. Trimming left V 5 bases short and J 0 bases short, with 20 bases between. The CDR3 sequence: CASSPRPGRVPSYEQYF. DNA of the CDR3: TGTGCCAGCAGTCCCCGACCCGGTCGGGTCCCCTCCTACGAGCAGTACTTC.

The chain uses TRBV28 and TRBJ2-1, with 8 bases matching TRBD2. The germline V gene has CDR1 MDHEN and CDR2 SYDVKM. The length of the CDR3 is 15 residues. With 2 bases clipped from V and 4 bases from J, the junction kept 4 bases outside the gene matches. CDR3 nucleotide sequence: TGTGCCAGCAGTTTAGGGCGGGGGGTTTACAATGAGCAGTTCTTC. This gives the protein CASSLGRGVYNEQFF.

The sample holds a few counts of this clonotype. The chain links TRBV6-6 to TRBJ2-4; 7 nucleotides agree with TRBD1. With 0 bases clipped from V and 2 bases from J, the junction kept 7 bases outside the gene matches. Germline CDR1 is MNHNY and CDR2 is SVGAGI (reference sequence). This CDR3 has 17 amino acids. CDR3 amino acids: CASSYSTSRGSKNIQYF. CDR3 coding DNA: TGTGCCAGCAGTTACTCGACCAGCAGGGGGTCCAAAAACATTCAGTACTTC.

J is TRBJ2-1 and V is TRBV10-3; D not certain. Trimming removed 5 bases from V and 7 bases from J, with 9 bases in between. The CDR3 spans 12 residues. From germline, CDR1 is ENHRY and CDR2 SYGVKD. The CDR3 protein is CAISTSYNEQFF. The CDR3 DNA sequence: TGTGCCATCAGTACCTCTTATAATGAGCAGTTCTTC.

As regards this clonotype: Its ends do not fully match the called genes, so a read error is possible. The J gene is TRBJ1-4, the V gene TRBV6-1, with D uncertain. This CDR3 is 14 amino acids long. The V gene's germline CDR1 is MNHNS and CDR2 SASEGT. The CDR3 DNA reads as TGTACCAGCAGCGTAGGCCGGTCTAATGAAAAACTGTTTTTT. Its protein product is CTSSVGRSNEKLFF.

The chain links TRBV9 to TRBJ1-6; TRBD1 agrees at 8 bases. V trimming: 3 bases; J trimming: 7 bases; junction bases outside the gene matches: 6. This CDR3 region has 15 residues. CDR1 is SGDLS and CDR2 is YYNGEE in the germline V gene. The CDR3 sequence is CASSAGDRLNSPLHF. CDR3 coding DNA: TGTGCCAGCAGCGCCGGGGACAGGCTCAATTCACCCCTCCACTTT.

The CDR3 reads CASSLLKASGFTDTQYF. DNA of the CDR3: TGTGCCAGCAGCTTACTTAAGGCTTCTGGGTTCACAGATACGCAGTATTTT. This chain uses TRBV11-2 with TRBJ2-3; D is unresolved. The germline gives CDR1 SGHAT, CDR2 FQNNGV. The CDR3 covers 17 residues. V gave up 2 bases and J gave up 2 bases, with 17 bases separating them.

In this sample, this clonotype turned up a few times. This chain connects TRBV3-1 to TRBJ2-3, with 9 nucleotides matching TRBD2. The CDR3 length is 15 residues. V trimming: 6 bases; J trimming: 4 bases; junction bases outside the gene matches: 8. Germline-derived CDR1 and CDR2 are LGHDT and YNNKEL (reference sequence). The CDR3, as DNA: TGTGCCAGCAGTCGTAGCGGGGGAAAAGCAGATACGCAGTATTTT. Translation gives CASSRSGGKADTQYF.

This rearrangement joins TRBV7-3 to TRBJ2-2, with D possibly being TRBD2 (7 bases). CDR1 and CDR2 (germline): SGHTA, FQGTGA. This CDR3 has 14 amino acids. V lost 8 bases, J lost 2 bases, and 12 bases lay in between. The CDR3 protein is CASGRGPNTGELFF. DNA for the CDR3: TGTGCCAGCGGGCGGGGGCCCAACACCGGGGAGCTGTTTTTT.

The chain couples TRBV12-3 or TRBV12-4 to TRBJ2-7; TRBD2 agrees at 13 bases. The last part of the DNA fits TRBJ2-5 better; the J call may be wrong. The CDR3 sequence is 15 residues long. CDR3 in amino acids: CASRGLAGLGETQYF. CDR3 DNA sequence: TGTGCCAGCAGGGGACTAGCGGGGTTAGGGGAGACCCAGTACTTC.

The J gene is TRBJ2-1, the V gene TRBV6-1, with 8 bases aligning to TRBD2. The V gene end was trimmed by 0 bases and the J gene end by 9 bases; junction bases not matched to a gene: 4. The CDR3 is made up of 14 amino acids. In germline, CDR1 is MNHNS, CDR2 SASEGT. The CDR3 sequence is CASSEAVGGGEQFF. CDR3 DNA sequence: TGTGCCAGCAGTGAAGCAGTCGGGGGGGGTGAGCAGTTCTTC.

The chain couples TRBV14 to TRBJ2-1; unclear D gene. The CDR3 has 15 residues. Germline CDR1 reads SGHDN; CDR2 reads FVKESK. Between the trimmed V and J ends, which lost 2 bases and 0 bases, there was a span of 8 bases. CDR3 nucleotides: TGTGCCAGCAGCCAACTAAGCGACTCCTACAATGAGCAGTTCTTC. Its translation is CASSQLSDSYNEQFF. Variable domain in full (rest from reference TRBV14 and TRBJ2-1): EAGVTQFPSHSVIEKGQTVTLRCDPISGHDNLYWYRRVMGKEIKFLLHFVKESKQDESGMPNNRFLAERTGGTYSTLKVQPAELEDSGVYFCASSQLSDSYNEQFFGPGTRLTVL.

The rearrangement uses TRBV6-1 and TRBJ2-7; 8 nucleotides match TRBD1. This CDR3 contains 16 residues. Looked up from germline, CDR1 is MNHNS and CDR2 is SASEGT. The trim removed 4 bases at V and 2 bases at J, leaving 10 bases unmatched. CDR3 region: CASSGGRGLGTYEQYF. The DNA for the CDR3 is TGTGCCAGCAGTGGGGGCAGGGGGCTCGGAACCTACGAGCAGTACTTC.

A few counts support this clonotype. The gene calls are TRBV3-1 and TRBJ2-1; tentatively, D is TRBD1 (5 bases). The V end lost 0 bases, the J end lost 5 bases, and 20 bases lay between the germline ends. This CDR3 has 18 amino acids. Per germline, CDR1 LGHDT and CDR2 YNNKEL (reference sequence). DNA of the CDR3: TGTGCCAGCAGCCAAGAATCAACCGCAGGGCGCCTTGACAATGAGCAGTTCTTC. It yields the protein CASSQESTAGRLDNEQFF.

This clonotype was counted between two and nine times. V gene TRBV11-3 combines with J gene TRBJ2-7, with D possibly TRBD1 on 5 matching bases. The ends were cut back, 1 base at V and 0 bases at J, with 13 bases in the middle. The CDR3 loop spans 16 amino acids. Germline values: CDR1 SGHNT, CDR2 YENEEA. The CDR3 region is CASSLAGAIISYEQYF. The CDR3 region has the DNA TGTGCCAGCAGCTTAGCTGGGGCCATCATCTCCTACGAGCAGTACTTC. The variable domain in full, completed from reference TRBV11-3 and TRBJ2-7, reads EAGVVQSPRYKIIEKKQPVAFWCNPISGHNTLYWYLQNLGQGPELLIRYENEEAVDDSQLPKDRFSAERLKGVDSTLKIQPAELGDSAVYLCASSLAGAIISYEQYFGPGTRLTVT.

The chain joins TRBV3-1 to TRBJ2-1, with no clear D. Trimming removed 1 base at V and 13 bases at J, with 11 bases between. CDR1 is LGHDT and CDR2 is YNNKEL in the germline V gene (reference sequence). The CDR3 is made up of 12 amino acids. The CDR3 protein is CASSQGVIGQFF. CDR3 DNA sequence: TGTGCCAGCAGCCAAGGGGTTATAGGTCAGTTCTTC.